These T cell receptor beta chains were read from a single sample in a study of blood T cell repertoires in COVID-19. The method was immunoSEQ multiplex PCR; TCRdb's version includes in-frame clones alone and lacks a portion of them. Among 86,000 or so clones listed, 90% to 95% were seen once. The specimen was peripheral blood. These receptors came from a human donor with active COVID-19. The donor label of this sample is uncertain. Both conserved end residues are part of each CDR3. A D gene is named only where the DNA matches it firmly. Expanded clones get a size class; other rows say once, few or many, or leave the size out.

V gene	D gene	clone size	J gene	CDR3 DNA	CDR3 protein
TRBV7-6	TRBD1	NA	TRBJ1-2	TGTGCCAGCAGCTTAGTACCCCCCGACAGGGGTTGGGGTGGCTACACCTTC	CASSLVPPDRGWGGYTF
TRBV24-1	TRBD1	NA	TRBJ2-2	TGTGCCACCAGTGACCCGCCGGACAGGAAGACAGAGGGGGAGCTGTTTTTT	CATSDPPDRKTEGELFF
TRBV25-1	TRBD1	NA	TRBJ1-2	TGTGCCAGCAGTGTCTTAGCAGGGGGTTCCATAGGGGGCTACACCTTC	CASSVLAGGSIGGYTF
TRBV4-1	TRBD2	NA	TRBJ2-1	TGCGCCAGCAGCCAACGCCTAAACGGGGGGCGGGAGGAATCGCAGTTCTTC	CASSQRLNGGREESQFF
TRBV3-1/TRBV3-2	NA	NA	TRBJ2-6	TGTGCCAGCAGCCAAGATATCTACAGCTCTGGGGCCAACGTCCTGACTTTC	CASSQDIYSSGANVLTF
TRBV6-6	TRBD1	NA	TRBJ1-2	TGTGCCAGCAGTGCTAAAACGGACAGGGGGTATGGCTACACCTTC	CASSAKTDRGYGYTF
TRBV7-2	TRBD2	NA	TRBJ2-2	TGTGCCAGCAGCTTAGGGGTAGCGGGGGCCCACACCGGGGAGCTGTTTTTT	CASSLGVAGAHTGELFF
TRBV19	NA	NA	TRBJ1-4	TGTGCCAGTAGCCTGACTTGGGGAGCAACTAATGAAAAACTGTTTTTT	CASSLTWGATNEKLFF
TRBV11-1	TRBD2	NA	TRBJ2-2	TGTGCCAGCAGCACAACCGGGACTATGAACACCGGGGAGCTGTTTTTT	CASSTTGTMNTGELFF
TRBV9	NA	once	TRBJ2-2	TGTGCCAGCAGCTTTCGACAGGTCGGGGAGCTGTTTTTT	CASSFRQVGELFF
TRBV7-2	NA	NA	TRBJ1-5	TGTGCCAGCACCCCTACCCCAGGTGATCAGCCCCAGCATTTT	CASTPTPGDQPQHF
TRBV7-2	NA	NA	TRBJ1-5	TGTGCCAGCAGCTTGAACCCCCTAACTGGTAGCAATCAGCCCCAGCATTTT	CASSLNPLTGSNQPQHF
TRBV5-1	NA	NA	TRBJ2-5	TGCGCCAGCAGCGGCGGGACGTTACAAGAGACCCAGTACTTC	CASSGGTLQETQYF
TRBV27	TRBD2	NA	TRBJ2-5	TGTGCCAGCAGCCCAGGGGCCTTAGCGGGAGGGCGAGAGACCCAGTACTTC	CASSPGALAGGRETQYF
TRBV6-5	TRBD2	NA	TRBJ2-3	TGTGCCAGCGACCGACTAGCGGGTACAGATACGCAGTATTTT	CASDRLAGTDTQYF
TRBV18	TRBD1	NA	TRBJ1-5	TGTGCCAGCTCACCGACAGGGAAAGGAAATCAGCCCCAGCATTTT	CASSPTGKGNQPQHF
TRBV29-1	NA	NA	TRBJ2-1	TGCAGCGTTGGGCTAGCATCGGTTGAGCAGTTCTTC	CSVGLASVEQFF
TRBV20-1	TRBD1	NA	TRBJ1-6	TGCAGTGCTAGAGTCCGGGACAGGGCCGATTTT	CSARVRDRADF
TRBV10-3	NA	NA	TRBJ2-5	TGTGCCATCAGTGAGACCCGGGACAACCAAGAGACCCAGTACTTC	CAISETRDNQETQYF
TRBV3-1/TRBV3-2	TRBD1	NA	TRBJ2-2	TGTGCCAGCAGGCGCTCAGGGGGCGTATCCGGGGAGCTGTTTTTT	CASRRSGGVSGELFF
TRBV19	NA	few	TRBJ2-7	TGTGCCAGTAGTATAAACACAGCCAACCCATACGAGCAGTACTTC	CASSINTANPYEQYF
TRBV20-1	TRBD2	NA	TRBJ2-5	TGCAGTGCTAGTCCAGCGGGGGTACCACAAGAGACCCAGTACTTC	CSASPAGVPQETQYF
TRBV7-2	NA	NA	TRBJ1-4	TGTGCCAGCAGCTTAGACGGCAGACTAAATGAAAAACTGTTTTTT	CASSLDGRLNEKLFF
TRBV12-3/TRBV12-4	NA	NA	TRBJ1-2	TGTGCCAGCAGCCGGGAGGGCTATGGCTACACCTTC	CASSREGYGYTF
TRBV3-1/TRBV3-2	TRBD2	NA	TRBJ2-2	TGTGCCAGCAGTCAAGGCCTAGCGGCCACCGGGGAGCTGTTTTTT	CASSQGLAATGELFF
TRBV5-4	TRBD2	NA	TRBJ2-1	TGTGCCAGCAGCCCGGGCGGAGCGGGGGGGCTTGGTGGTGAGCAGTTCTTC	CASSPGGAGGLGGEQFF
TRBV7-2	TRBD2	NA	TRBJ2-2	TGTGCCAGCAGCCCTCTAGCGGGAGGAGGGGCCGGGGAGCTGTTTTTT	CASSPLAGGGAGELFF